Listed below are T cell receptor beta chains from one sample, sequenced in a study of identical twins. TCRdb passed the 5' RACE reads through MiXCR, listing each CDR3 protein once. The sample contains a few hundred thousand distinct CDR3 sequences, approximately 8.3% of which appear only once. A further study also used this sample, focusing on yellow fever vaccine responses in identical twins.

Material for sequencing was CD8+ T cells sorted from blood. The receptor source for this set is a woman aged 18-30 years in good health. The CDR3 runs from the conserved cysteine through the conserved F or W. The D gene is left open where the match is weak. Some rows have no size entry. The others give once, few or many, or a class for an expanded clone.

clone_size | j_call | d_call | v_call | cdr3_nt | cdr3_aa
. | TRBJ2-1 | . | TRBV10-1 | TGCGCCAGCAGTGAGAGGGGAGACGGCTACAATGAGCAGTTCTTC | CASSERGDGYNEQFF
. | TRBJ2-3 | TRBD1 | TRBV20-1 | TGCAGTGCTAGAGATAGTCCCACTGACAGGGTTCAAGATACGCAGTATTTT | CSARDSPTDRVQDTQYF
few | TRBJ2-5 | . | TRBV4-3 | TGCGCCAGCAGCCAAGAGTTCGAGCGGGTTGGGGGAGAGACCCAGTACTTC | CASSQEFERVGGETQYF
many | TRBJ2-7 | TRBD1 | TRBV4-3 | TGCGCCAGCAGCCTAAGGGACAGGGAAGGGGCCGAGCAGTACTTC | CASSLRDREGAEQYF
few | TRBJ2-7 | TRBD2 | TRBV7-6 | TGTGCCAGCAGCTTAGAAAGCCCCTTAGCGGGAGCATACGAGCAGTACTTC | CASSLESPLAGAYEQYF
many | TRBJ2-1 | . | TRBV25-1 | TGTGCCAGCAGTGCAGGAACGGGGATCTACAATGAGCAGTTCTTC | CASSAGTGIYNEQFF
. | TRBJ2-7 | . | TRBV28 | TGTGCCAGCAGTCTAGGAGGGTTGCGCGAGCAGTACTTC | CASSLGGLREQYF
. | TRBJ1-5 | . | TRBV27 | TGTGCCAGCAGTTTTGGATTCAATCAGCCCCAGCATTTT | CASSFGFNQPQHF
many | TRBJ2-3 | . | TRBV14 | TGTGCCAGCAGCCAAGATTTACGGGCTAGCGGCACAGATACGCAGTATTTT | CASSQDLRASGTDTQYF
many | TRBJ2-2 | . | TRBV12-3/TRBV12-4 | TGTGCCAGCACTGGAGTCCCCGGGGAGCTGTTTTTT | CASTGVPGELFF
few | TRBJ2-3 | . | TRBV6-4 | TGTGCCAGCAGTGACTCGGCCACAGATACGCAGTATTTT | CASSDSATDTQYF
many | TRBJ2-7 | . | TRBV5-6 | TGTGCCAGCTTCCTTGGACAGTCCTACGAGCAGTACTTC | CASFLGQSYEQYF
. | TRBJ2-7 | TRBD1 | TRBV27 | TGTGCCAGCAGCTACAGAGGGGGCGCGTTGATACAGTTC | CASSYRGGALIQF
once | TRBJ2-7 | . | TRBV3-1 | TGTGCCTGCAGCCAACAGGGGGCAGGGAGACTAGCGGGTTCCTACGAGCAGTACTTC | CACSQQGAGRLAGSYEQYF
. | TRBJ2-1 | . | TRBV11-2 | TGTGCCAGCAGCCCCCAGTGGGAGTCGGACAATGAGCAGTTCTTC | CASSPQWESDNEQFF
many | TRBJ2-1 | . | TRBV28 | TGTGCCAGCAGACCTGACGGGACAAACCTGGGGTTCTTC | CASRPDGTNLGFF
many | TRBJ2-7 | TRBD2 | TRBV27 | TGTGCCAGCAGTTTACCGGCGGGAGTTTCCTACGAGCAGTACTTC | CASSLPAGVSYEQYF
few | TRBJ2-1 | TRBD1 | TRBV29-1 | TGCAGCGGCGACACAGGGGGAACCTTCCTTGAGCAGTTCTTC | CSGDTGGTFLEQFF
few | TRBJ2-7 | TRBD2 | TRBV4-3 | TGCGCCAGCAGCCAAGATCGTAGCGGGGAGTACGAGCAGTACTTC | CASSQDRSGEYEQYF
many | TRBJ2-7 | . | TRBV21-1 | TGTGCCAGCAGCAAATGGCGGGACCCCTACGAGCAGTACTTC | CASSKWRDPYEQYF
. | TRBJ2-5 | . | TRBV12-3/TRBV12-4 | TGTGCCAGCAGATTTTTCCAAGAGACCCAGTACTTC | CASRFFQETQYF
. | TRBJ1-2 | TRBD1 | TRBV29-1 | TGCAGCGTACCAGGGGGCGGGTACGGCTACACCTTC | CSVPGGGYGYTF
many | TRBJ1-1 | . | TRBV20-1 | TGCAGTGCTAGAGGAAAACCGGACAAGAACACTGAAGCTTTCTTT | CSARGKPDKNTEAFF
many | TRBJ2-6 | . | TRBV28 | TGTGCCAGCACGGGGAGCTCTCTCTCTGGGGCCAACGTCCTGACTTTC | CASTGSSLSGANVLTF
few | TRBJ2-3 | . | TRBV6-2/TRBV6-3 | TGTGCCAGCAGTCCTCTTATGGACACAGCTTTTCTTGCCGGCACAGATACGCAGTATTTT | CASSPLMDTAFLAGTDTQYF
few | TRBJ2-7 | . | TRBV7-9 | TGTGCCAGCGGAAAACTTCTGGACAGAGACTACGAGCAGTACTTC | CASGKLLDRDYEQYF
. | TRBJ2-1 | TRBD2 | TRBV12-3/TRBV12-4 | TGTGCCAGCAGTTTGGCTAGCGGCGATTACAATGAGCAGTTCTTC | CASSLASGDYNEQFF
. | TRBJ2-2 | . | TRBV27 | TGTGCCAGCAGTTTATATCCGGGGGTAGGGACCGGGGAGCTGTTTTTT | CASSLYPGVGTGELFF
. | TRBJ2-7 | . | TRBV20-1 | TGCAGTGCTAGTGAGGGAGTGGGCTACGAGCAGTACTTC | CSASEGVGYEQYF
. | TRBJ2-1 | TRBD2 | TRBV5-1 | TGCGCCAGCAGCTCGGGAGGGGGGGGAAACAATGAGCAGTTCTTC | CASSSGGGGNNEQFF
few | TRBJ1-5 | . | TRBV30 | TGTGCCTGGAGTGTCGGTGGGAGCAATCAGCCCCAGCATTTT | CAWSVGGSNQPQHF
many | TRBJ2-2 | . | TRBV7-2 | TGTGCCAGCAGCTTAAAGGCCGGGGAGCTGTTTTTT | CASSLKAGELFF
few | TRBJ2-1 | TRBD2 | TRBV20-1 | TGCAGTGCTGACTGGACTAGCGGGGGGGCCTACAATGAGCAGTTCTTC | CSADWTSGGAYNEQFF
. | TRBJ2-3 | . | TRBV12-3/TRBV12-4 | TGTGCCAGCAGTTTAGAGAGTGAAGGGTATTTT | CASSLESEGYF
many | TRBJ2-7 | . | TRBV29-1 | TGCAGCGTTGTGAGCGGAGCCTACGAGCAGTACTTC | CSVVSGAYEQYF
. | TRBJ1-2 | . | TRBV4-1 | TGCGCCAGCAGCCCCCCCGGAGTTGGCTACACCTTC | CASSPPGVGYTF
. | TRBJ2-1 | TRBD2 | TRBV12-5 | TGTGCTAGTGGTCCCCCACTAGCGGGAGGGTCAAATGAGCAGTTCTTC | CASGPPLAGGSNEQFF
few | TRBJ2-1 | TRBD2 | TRBV7-2 | TGTGCCAGCAGCTTAGAAGCGGGAGTCTCCTACGGGGAGCAGTTCTTC | CASSLEAGVSYGEQFF
many | TRBJ2-1 | . | TRBV20-1 | TGCAGTGCTAGAGCATCGGGGGTTGACTACAATGAGCAGTTCTTC | CSARASGVDYNEQFF
few | TRBJ2-7 | TRBD1 | TRBV12-3/TRBV12-4 | TGTGCCAGCAGTCAATCATGGGACAGCCCCCACGAGCAGTACTTC | CASSQSWDSPHEQYF
many | TRBJ2-7 | TRBD2 | TRBV6-2/TRBV6-3 | TGTGCCAGCAGTTATGATAGCGGGAGCCACGAGCAGTACTTC | CASSYDSGSHEQYF
many | TRBJ1-2 | . | TRBV5-1 | TGCGCCAGCAGCTTGGGACCGGCAATTCAATATGGCTACACCTTC | CASSLGPAIQYGYTF
many | TRBJ2-3 | TRBD1 | TRBV7-7 | TGTGCTAGCAGCTTGAGGGACAGTAGCACAGATACGCAGTATTTT | CASSLRDSSTDTQYF
. | TRBJ2-3 | . | TRBV18 | TGTGCCAGCTCGCCGGAGTGGGGGCGCACAGATACGCAGTATTTT | CASSPEWGRTDTQYF